This T cell receptor beta chain was identified during a study of blood T cells in healthy people across ages. It was with a sample-barcoded 5' primer and a J-beta primer mix that a second PCR of roughly 7 to 12 cycles was run. TCRdb independently ran MiXCR on the 5' RACE reads; one entry per CDR3 protein. Among more than 650,000 distinct CDR3 sequences listed, 22% were seen once. Points from the study as a whole: In older individuals, TCR beta diversity per million T cells was lower, falling roughly linearly with age. Estimated diversity, derived from one million T cells, was regarded as an underestimate.

The V gene's germline CDR1 is DFQATT and CDR2 SNEGSKA (reference sequence). This CDR3 contains 13 residues. This clonotype was picked up a small number of times. Its antigen remains unknown. The junction departs from germline at one end; a sequencing error may be responsible. Sequencing input: blood. The chain uses TRBV20-1 and TRBJ2-5; tentatively, D is TRBD2 (6 bases). This TCR derives from a man aged 65 to 85 in good health. The DNA for the CDR3 is TGCAGTGCTATCCTCCGGGACTCCGAGACTCAGTACTTC. Its translation is CSAILRDSETQYF.